This T cell receptor (beta chain) was recorded in a study of a mutant IDH1 vaccine in newly diagnosed glioma. Study background: Patients' prior therapy spanned radiotherapy, temozolomide, or both; most underwent both.

Findings and caveats of the study: Most patients, 85% to 95%, showed vaccine-induced immune responses.

Note on this clone: Its antigen is not known.

The CDR3 extends over 12 amino acids. V was trimmed by 8 bases and J by 13 bases, leaving 18 bases between them. The germline CDR1 and CDR2 sequences are KGHSH and LQKENI. The table came from immunoSEQ multiplex PCR; TCRdb's copy has only in-frame clones and leaves some out. This sample has about 60,000 clones; roughly 80% occur once, and the top ten carry roughly 3.5%. As to time point: week 11, during vaccination. Doses of 300 ug of mutant IDH1 20-mer peptide were given with topical imiquimod. This specimen consisted of PBMCs, obtained from a glioma patient whose treatment included an IDH1 peptide vaccine. The clonotype originates from a man aged 25 to 45 with glioma. V is TRBV18 and J is TRBJ2-1; D gene unclear. CDR3: CASPFNVSRQFF. Written as DNA, the CDR3 is TGTGCCAGCCCCTTTAACGTTTCGCGACAGTTCTTC.